The 20 T cell receptor beta chains presented below share a single source sample, sequenced in a study of blood T cell repertoires in COVID-19. The data were produced by immunoSEQ multiplex PCR, yet TCRdb's version contains in-frame clones alone and is incomplete. Found here are about 54,000 clones, over 80% of them singletons; the top ten hold around 5.2%. What was sequenced was peripheral blood. The receptors here all came from a human donor in a cohort sampled during active COVID-19.

V is TRBV7-2 and J is TRBJ2-3, with 12 nucleotides matching TRBD2. The V gene end was trimmed by 5 bases and the J gene end by 6 bases; junction bases not matched to a gene: 6. The CDR3 sequence is 15 residues long. Looked up from germline, CDR1 is SGHTA and CDR2 is FQGNSA. The CDR3 sequence: CASSPSGGAMDTQYF. The CDR3 DNA sequence: TGTGCCAGCAGCCCTAGCGGGGGGGCGATGGATACGCAGTATTTT.

This sequence joins TRBV25-1 and TRBJ2-3; 7 positions agree with TRBD2. The trim removed 3 bases at V and 6 bases at J, leaving 12 bases unmatched. The CDR3 contains 16 residues. Per the germline V gene, CDR1 is MGHDK and CDR2 is SYGVNS. The CDR3 DNA follows: TGTGCCAGCAGTGAGGGGCTAGCGGTCCCGGGGGATACGCAGTATTTT. Its translation: CASSEGLAVPGDTQYF.

The chain uses TRBV25-1 and TRBJ1-4, with D possibly TRBD1 on 5 matching bases. Looked up from germline, CDR1 is MGHDK and CDR2 is SYGVNS. V was pared by 6 bases and J by 5 bases, with 16 bases between. The CDR3 contains 15 residues. This chain's CDR3 is CASSDFTGGNEKLFF. In DNA, the CDR3 is TGTGCCAGCAGCGATTTTACAGGAGGGAATGAAAAACTGTTTTTT.

V gene TRBV7-2 combines with J gene TRBJ1-5; perhaps TRBD1 as D (5 bases). The germline CDR1 and CDR2 sequences are SGHTA and FQGNSA. Between the trimmed V and J ends, which lost 5 bases and 4 bases, there was a span of 15 bases. The CDR3 covers 15 residues. CDR3 coding DNA: TGTGCCAGCAGCCACGTGGGACGGGAGAATCAGCCCCAGCATTTT. Translation gives CASSHVGRENQPQHF. The whole variable domain, filled in from reference TRBV7-2 and TRBJ1-5, reads GAGVSQSPSNKVTEKGKDVELRCDPISGHTALYWYRQSLGQGLEFLIYFQGNSAPDKSGLPSDRFSAERTGGSVSTLTIQRTQQEDSAVYLCASSHVGRENQPQHFGDGTRLSIL.

A note on this clone: This CDR3 is also generated by other DNA sequences in the sample. The chain uses TRBV25-1 and TRBJ1-2, with D possibly TRBD1 on 6 matching bases. CDR3 length equals 12 residues. The germline V and J ends were trimmed by 3 bases and 8 bases, with 10 bases remaining between them. Per the germline V gene, CDR1 is MGHDK and CDR2 is SYGVNS. The CDR3 coding sequence is TGTGCCAGCAGTGAGAACAGGGACGGCTACACCTTC. Translated: CASSENRDGYTF.

The chain carries TRBV4-1 and TRBJ1-1; TRBD1 is a possible D gene (6 bases). Deletions cut 3 bases from V and 5 bases from J, with 16 bases between. The CDR3 contains 15 residues. Germline V gene sequence: CDR1 MGHRA, CDR2 YSYEKL. This chain's CDR3 is CASSQENRVGTEAFF. CDR3 sequence (DNA): TGCGCCAGCAGCCAGGAGAACAGGGTAGGGACTGAAGCTTTCTTT.

This clone has only a few counts. This chain connects TRBV30 to TRBJ1-2, with TRBD1 matching over 7 bases. V shed 0 bases and J 4 bases; nucleotides not matched to a gene: 5. The CDR3 contains 14 residues. CDR1 is GTSNPN, CDR2 SVGIG, per germline (reference sequence). The CDR3 bases are TGTGCCTGGAGTGTACAGGGGTGGGGCTATGGCTACACCTTC. It specifies CAWSVQGWGYGYTF.

CDR3 sequence: CASNQGRVEAGELFF. The CDR3 DNA is TGCGCCAGCAACCAGGGGAGGGTTGAAGCCGGGGAGCTGTTTTTT. This sequence joins TRBV5-1 and TRBJ2-2; D possibly corresponds to TRBD2 (7 bases). Germline lookup yields CDR1 SGHRS and CDR2 YFSETQ. The CDR3 runs 15 residues. V dropped 6 bases and J dropped 6 bases, with 18 bases sitting between them.

The V and J genes are TRBV2 and TRBJ2-1; 9 bases map to TRBD2. The V segment lost 0 bases and the J segment 9 bases; nucleotides outside the gene matches: 6. This CDR3 is built from 15 residues. The germline CDR1 and CDR2 sequences are SNHLY and FYNNEI. The CDR3 nucleotides are TGTGCCAGCAGTGAAGCCCTAGCGGGGTCGACTGAGCAGTTCTTC. Translation gives CASSEALAGSTEQFF.

This clone has only a few counts. V usage is TRBV2 and J usage is TRBJ1-1; D gene uncertain. This CDR3 has 14 amino acids. Trimming removed 4 bases at V and 1 base at J, with 10 bases between. Germline CDR1 reads SNHLY; CDR2 reads FYNNEI. The CDR3 bases are TGTGCCAGCAGTGTGGCTAGAGGGAACACTGAAGCTTTCTTT. Encoded protein: CASSVARGNTEAFF. The variable domain in full, with the rest retrieved from reference TRBV2 and TRBJ1-1, is EPEVTQTPSHQVTQMGQEVILRCVPISNHLYFYWYRQILGQKVEFLVSFYNNEISEKSEIFDDQFSVERPDGSNFTLKIRSTKLEDSAMYFCASSVARGNTEAFFGQGTRLTVV.

This clone was recorded only once. V and J are TRBV5-1 and TRBJ2-2; D unclear. From germline, CDR1 is SGHRS and CDR2 YFSETQ. Trimming left V 8 bases short and J 2 bases short, with 13 bases between. There are 14 residues in the CDR3. The CDR3 reads CASSRILNTGELFF. DNA for the CDR3: TGCGCCAGTAGTCGGATACTAAACACCGGGGAGCTGTTTTTT.

The chain combines TRBV10-2 with TRBJ2-1; TRBD2 matches at 8 bases. Germline V CDR1 and CDR2: WSHSY, SAAADI. CDR3 length: 15 amino acids. V lost 4 bases, J lost 4 bases, and 6 bases stayed unmatched. The CDR3 nucleotides are TGCGCCAGCAGTGTACGAGCGGGGGCTTACAATGAGCAGTTCTTC. It translates to CASSVRAGAYNEQFF.

This clone was recorded only once. The chain recombines TRBV19 with TRBJ2-7, with a weak D call TRBD2 (5 bases). V was pared by 6 bases and J by 4 bases, with 13 bases between. This CDR3 has 13 residues. Looked up from germline, CDR1 is LNHDA and CDR2 is SQIVND (reference sequence). The CDR3 DNA follows: TGTGCCAGTAGCGGACCGGGATTTTACGAGCAGTACTTC. Translated: CASSGPGFYEQYF.

The chain has TRBV2 and TRBJ2-5, with D perhaps matching TRBD2 (6 bases). The V end lost 1 base, the J end lost 8 bases, and 17 bases lay between the germline ends. The CDR3 has 15 residues. Germline lookup yields CDR1 SNHLY and CDR2 FYNNEI. The CDR3 sequence: CASSEDGTGVDTQYF. The CDR3 DNA follows: TGTGCCAGCAGTGAAGATGGGACGGGGGTGGATACCCAGTACTTC.

J is TRBJ1-4 and V is TRBV7-2; D might be TRBD1 (5 bases). V shed 0 bases and J shed 7 bases, with 6 bases lying between them. The germline V gene has CDR1 SGHTA and CDR2 FQGNSA. The CDR3 loop spans 13 amino acids. This chain's CDR3 is CASSLARAEKLFF. DNA of the CDR3: TGTGCCAGCAGCTTAGCCAGGGCTGAAAAACTGTTTTTT.

The chain combines TRBV7-9 with TRBJ1-2; 9 nucleotides align to TRBD1. CDR3 length: 13 amino acids. Germline-derived CDR1 and CDR2 are SEHNR and FQNEAQ (reference sequence). After removal of 4 bases from V and 6 bases from J, the junction contained 3 bases not matched to a gene. CDR3 protein: CASSSGQGHGYTF. The CDR3 bases are TGTGCCAGCAGCTCGGGACAGGGCCATGGCTACACCTTC.

CDR3 nucleotide sequence: TGTGCCAGTAGTATTCAGGGGAACACCGGGGAGCTGTTTTTT. It translates to CASSIQGNTGELFF. The gene calls are TRBV19 and TRBJ2-2; D is possibly TRBD1 (5 bases). The CDR3 is made up of 14 amino acids. With 3 bases removed from V and 1 base from J, the gap between germline ends came to 6 bases. From germline, CDR1 is LNHDA and CDR2 SQIVND (reference sequence).

This clone was counted many times. The chain carries TRBV6-1 and TRBJ1-1; D is perhaps TRBD1 (5 bases). From germline, CDR1 is MNHNS and CDR2 SASEGT. The CDR3 has 16 residues. With 0 bases removed from V and 5 bases from J, the gap between germline ends came to 16 bases. CDR3 in amino acids: CASSEAHGQGNTEAFF. The CDR3 DNA reads TGTGCCAGCAGTGAAGCGCATGGTCAGGGAAATACTGAAGCTTTCTTT.

The chain uses TRBV6-2 or TRBV6-3 and TRBJ1-5; TRBD1 agrees at 7 bases. With 5 bases clipped from V and 2 bases from J, the junction kept 9 bases outside the gene matches. CDR1 is MNHEY and CDR2 is SVGEGT in the germline V gene. CDR3 length equals 16 residues. Here the CDR3 reads CASSLKQGIGNQPQHF. The CDR3, as DNA: TGTGCCAGCAGTCTAAAACAGGGGATAGGCAATCAGCCCCAGCATTTT.

V and J are TRBV7-2 and TRBJ1-5; possibly TRBD1 for D (5 bases). The CDR3 covers 15 residues. V lost 2 bases to trimming and J lost 1 base, with 9 bases between them. CDR1 and CDR2 from the germline V gene are SGHTA and FQGNSA. CDR3 nucleotide sequence: TGTGCCAGCAGCTTATGGGGCCTCAGCAATCAGCCCCAGCATTTT. Amino acids: CASSLWGLSNQPQHF. The full variable domain, in which reference TRBV7-2 and TRBJ1-5 provide the parts outside the CDR3, is GAGVSQSPSNKVTEKGKDVELRCDPISGHTALYWYRQSLGQGLEFLIYFQGNSAPDKSGLPSDRFSAERTGGSVSTLTIQRTQQEDSAVYLCASSLWGLSNQPQHFGDGTRLSIL.